A selection of T cell receptor beta chains follows, all from one sample in a study of blood T cell repertoires in COVID-19. TCRdb's table, derived via immunoSEQ multiplex PCR, lists solely in-frame clones and lacks some. The sample yields about 210,000 clones, 65% to 90% seen once. Sequenced input: PBMCs or T cells enriched from blood (not recorded which). These receptors came from a woman aged 45-65 years with acute COVID-19. The CDR3 runs from the conserved cysteine through the conserved F or W. The D gene is left open where the match is weak.

J gene,D gene,V gene,CDR3 protein,CDR3 DNA
TRBJ2-1,TRBD2,TRBV19,CASSGPIAGPYNEQFF,TGTGCCAGTAGTGGGCCGATAGCGGGACCCTACAATGAGCAGTTCTTC
TRBJ2-6,-,TRBV30,CAWSVGSSGANVLTF,TGTGCCTGGAGTGTGGGGAGTTCTGGGGCCAACGTCCTGACTTTC
TRBJ2-2,-,TRBV18,CASSPLRQVNTGELFF,TGTGCCAGCTCACCTCTCCGACAGGTTAACACCGGGGAGCTGTTTTTT
TRBJ2-1,TRBD2,TRBV6-4,CASSESSGRIYNEQFF,TGTGCCAGCAGTGAGTCTAGCGGGAGGATCTACAATGAGCAGTTCTTC
TRBJ1-4,TRBD1,TRBV28,CASRGPGQEIFELFF,TGTGCCAGCAGGGGACCGGGACAGGAGATCTTCGAGCTGTTTTTT
TRBJ1-1,-,TRBV10-3,CAISESQGRMNTEAFF,TGTGCCATCAGTGAGTCGCAGGGAAGGATGAACACTGAAGCTTTCTTT
TRBJ2-3,-,TRBV5-6,CASSSGLVPDTQYF,TGTGCCAGCAGCTCAGGGCTGGTTCCAGATACGCAGTATTTT
TRBJ2-7,TRBD2,TRBV11-1,CASSLAGGSVYEQYF,TGTGCCAGCAGCTTAGCTGGCGGGAGCGTTTACGAGCAGTACTTC
TRBJ2-1,TRBD2,TRBV27,CASSFYGGVGNEQFF,TGTGCCAGCAGTTTCTACGGGGGGGTGGGGAATGAGCAGTTCTTC
TRBJ1-3,-,TRBV28,CASSFRGNTIYF,TGTGCCAGCAGTTTTCGGGGAAACACCATATATTTT
TRBJ2-1,TRBD2,TRBV2,CASSLGLAGPYNEQFF,TGTGCCAGCAGTCTAGGACTAGCGGGACCCTACAATGAGCAGTTCTTC